The 5 T cell receptor beta chains in this list originate from one sample, sequenced in a study of response to subunit inactivated influenza vaccine. TCRdb ran MiXCR on the RT-PCR reads and lists one entry per CDR3 protein. The profile shows more than 550,000 distinct CDR3 sequences, 12% of them singletons. The starting material was PBMCs from blood, obtained on the day of vaccination. These receptor sequences come from a man over 45 who received an inactivated influenza vaccine.

This clonotype was seen once. The chain couples TRBV5-1 to TRBJ2-3, with D possibly TRBD1 on 6 matching bases. The CDR3 length is 14 residues. Germline CDR1 is SGHRS and CDR2 is YFSETQ. V was clipped by 1 base and J by 5 bases, with 11 bases between them. The chain's CDR3 is CASSLRQALDTQYF. The DNA of the CDR3 is TGCGCCAGCAGCTTGAGACAGGCCTTAGATACGCAGTATTTT.

The chain has TRBV25-1 and TRBJ2-5; D is undetermined. Looked up from germline, CDR1 is MGHDK and CDR2 is SYGVNS. The length of the CDR3 is 11 residues. V gave up 6 bases and J gave up 5 bases, with 7 bases separating them. The CDR3, as DNA: TGTGCCAGCAGACACACGGAGACCCAGTACTTC. It yields the protein CASRHTETQYF.

This clonotype was counted a few times. The V gene is TRBV5-5, the J gene TRBJ2-5, with 8 positions matching TRBD2. After removal of 5 bases from V and 5 bases from J, the junction contained 8 bases not matched to a gene. The CDR3 sequence is 14 residues long. The germline V gene has CDR1 SGHKS and CDR2 YYEKEE (reference sequence). CDR3 amino acids: CASSSSGGSETQYF. As DNA, the CDR3 is TGTGCCAGCAGTTCGAGCGGGGGAAGTGAGACCCAGTACTTC.

The chain couples TRBV7-2 to TRBJ2-3; D gene ambiguous. Germline V gives CDR1 SGHTA, CDR2 FQGNSA. The length of the CDR3 is 13 residues. The V end was cut by 7 bases, the J end by 0 bases, with 8 bases between. The CDR3 DNA sequence: TGTGCCAGCACCCTCGCTAGCACAGATACGCAGTATTTT. It codes for CASTLASTDTQYF.

The rearrangement joins TRBV12-3 or TRBV12-4 to TRBJ2-6; D uncertain. This CDR3 has 17 amino acids. Trimming left V 0 bases short and J 0 bases short, with 9 bases between. The CDR3 reads CASSLARTASGANVLTF. The CDR3 nucleotides are TGTGCCAGCAGTTTAGCGAGAACAGCCTCTGGGGCCAACGTCCTGACTTTC.